Listed here are 26 T cell receptor beta chains from one sample, sequenced in a study of graft-versus-host responses after intestinal transplantation. Profiling relied on immunoSEQ multiplex PCR, and the TCRdb table lists in-frame clones only, not all of them. The table includes about 35,000 clones, around 94% detected once. The sequencing here drew on PBMCs, taken 16 days after intestinal transplant. The receptors shown here come from a human patient who received an intestinal transplant, so some T cells may come from the graft donor.

The chain recombines TRBV15 with TRBJ2-3; 7 bases are shared with TRBD2. The trim removed 4 bases at V and 2 bases at J, leaving 3 bases unmatched. The CDR3 runs to 14 residues. Germline CDR1 is LNHNV and CDR2 is YYDKDF (reference sequence). The CDR3 loop reads CATSTWDYTDTQYF. Written as DNA, the CDR3 is TGTGCCACCAGCACTTGGGACTACACAGATACGCAGTATTTT. Using reference TRBV15 and TRBJ2-3 for the parts outside the CDR3, the full variable domain is DAMVIQNPRYQVTQFGKPVTLSCSQTLNHNVMYWYQQKSSQAPKLLFHYYDKDFNNEADTPDNFQSRRPNTSFCFLDIRSPGLGDTAMYLCATSTWDYTDTQYFGPGTRLTVL.

J is TRBJ2-5 and V is TRBV21-1; TRBD1, as called in the table, went unchecked against the DNA. The J call may be faulty, since TRBJ2-7 better matches the DNA end. TRBV21-1 is deemed a pseudogene. The CDR3 spans 18 residues. The CDR3 DNA is TGTGCCAGCAGCCCGGCGGTACAGCGACAGGGCCCCCCCTACGAGCAGTACTTC. This gives the protein CASSPAVQRQGPPYEQYF.

This chain connects TRBV28 to TRBJ2-5, with D hard to call. Trimming stripped 2 bases from V and 1 base from J, with 8 bases between. Germline V lookup: CDR1 MDHEN, CDR2 SYDVKM. The CDR3 is made up of 14 amino acids. The CDR3 DNA follows: TGTGCCAGCAGTTTACGCCGGGTCCAAGAGACCCAGTACTTC. Its translation: CASSLRRVQETQYF.

The rearrangement links TRBV7-8 to TRBJ2-2; 11 bases are a match to TRBD1. Germline values: CDR1 SGHVS, CDR2 FQNEAQ. The V gene end was trimmed by 1 base and the J gene end by 6 bases; junction bases not matched to a gene: 7. CDR3 length: 17 residues. CDR3 bases: TGTGCCAGCAGCTTAGATCCGGACAGGGGGCGTTCCGGGGAGCTGTTTTTT. As protein: CASSLDPDRGRSGELFF.

The J gene is TRBJ2-1, the V gene TRBV12-5; no clear D. Germline V CDR1 and CDR2: LGHNT, FRNRAP. V dropped 0 bases and J dropped 5 bases, with 2 bases sitting between them. CDR3 length equals 12 residues. The CDR3 protein is CASGLVNNEQFF. CDR3 DNA: TGTGCTAGTGGTTTGGTCAACAATGAGCAGTTCTTC. Looking up the rest from reference TRBV12-5 and TRBJ2-1 gives the full variable domain: DARVTQTPRHKVTEMGQEVTMRCQPILGHNTVFWYRQTMMQGLELLAYFRNRAPLDDSGMPKDRFSAEMPDATLATLKIQPSEPRDSAVYFCASGLVNNEQFFGPGTRLTVL.

The chain uses TRBV6-5 and TRBJ2-7; 8 bases are shared with TRBD2. V lost 5 bases and J lost 2; bases outside the gene matches: 8. The CDR3 loop spans 15 amino acids. The germline CDR1 and CDR2 sequences are MNHEY and SVGAGI. CDR3 DNA sequence: TGTGCCAGCAGTCCCCGGACTAGCCGGCCCTACGAGCAGTACTTC. Translating gives CASSPRTSRPYEQYF.

This clone was seen more than once but under ten times. This sequence joins TRBV6-6 and TRBJ1-1, with 7 bases matching TRBD1. V was pared by 7 bases and J by 4 bases, with 9 bases of the junction left unmatched. CDR1 MNHNY and CDR2 SVGAGI come from the germline V gene (reference sequence). The CDR3 is 14 residues long. The CDR3 DNA reads as TGTGCCAGCACCAAACGGCCAGGGGGCACTGAAGCTTTCTTT. It is translated as CASTKRPGGTEAFF.

Only one count was recorded for this clone. The V and J genes are TRBV9 and TRBJ2-7; D ambiguous. The CDR3 spans 13 residues. Germline-derived CDR1 and CDR2 are SGDLS and YYNGEE. V shed 2 bases and J shed 0 bases, with 6 bases lying between them. CDR3 loop: CASSVGDSYEQYF. CDR3 nucleotides: TGTGCCAGCAGCGTCGGCGACTCCTACGAGCAGTACTTC.

The chain couples TRBV19 to TRBJ2-5, with 9 nucleotides matching TRBD1. The J call is uncertain, as TRBJ2-7 better fits the DNA end. CDR3 length equals 14 residues. CDR1 LNHDA and CDR2 SQIVND come from the germline V gene (reference sequence). In DNA, the CDR3 is TGTGCCAGTAGAAGAGGACAGGGGCCCTACGAGCAGTACTTC. Translated, it gives CASRRGQGPYEQYF.

The chain uses TRBV5-5 and TRBJ2-7; 13 bases map to TRBD2. Per germline, CDR1 SGHKS and CDR2 YYEKEE (reference sequence). The J segment lost 7 bases and the V segment lost 3 bases, leaving 19 bases of the junction unmatched. The CDR3 contains 19 residues. Written as DNA, the CDR3 is TGTGCCAGCAGCTCCGGGACAACTAGCGGGAGGGGCGTTCTGGCGGAGCAGTACTTC. This encodes CASSSGTTSGRGVLAEQYF.

This rearrangement joins TRBV7-2 to TRBJ2-1; either TRBD1 or TRBD2 may supply D (5 bases each). Germline CDR1 is SGHTA and CDR2 is FQGNSA. Trimming pared 5 bases from V and 6 bases from J, leaving 20 bases between. CDR3 length: 16 residues. In DNA, the CDR3 is TGTGCCAGCAGCCCCCGCCCCGGGACCGAGTTCAATGAGCAGTTCTTC. Translating it yields CASSPRPGTEFNEQFF.

The chain carries TRBV30 and TRBJ1-5; no clear D gene. The ends were cut back, 0 bases at V and 0 bases at J, with 3 bases in the middle. The CDR3 loop spans 13 amino acids. Germline V gives CDR1 GTSNPN, CDR2 SVGIG (reference sequence). DNA for the CDR3: TGTGCCTGGAGTGTCAATAGCAATCAGCCCCAGCATTTT. It codes for CAWSVNSNQPQHF.

J is TRBJ2-3 and V is TRBV27, with D possibly matching TRBD1 (6 bases). Trimming left V 1 base short and J 1 base short, with 9 bases between. This CDR3 has 15 residues. The germline V gene encodes CDR1 MNHEY and CDR2 SMNVEV (reference sequence). In DNA, the CDR3 is TGTGCCAGCAGTTTATTGGCAGGGGGCACAGATACGCAGTATTTT. This sequence encodes CASSLLAGGTDTQYF.

The chain combines TRBV28 with TRBJ2-3, with TRBD1 matching 10 bases. The CDR3 contains 14 residues. Germline CDR1 reads MDHEN; CDR2 reads SYDVKM. The J segment lost 4 bases and the V segment lost 6 bases, leaving 4 bases of the junction unmatched. In DNA, the CDR3 is TGTGCCAGCAGCCTGGACAGGGGGGCAGATACGCAGTATTTT. Translated, it gives CASSLDRGADTQYF. Full variable domain (outside the CDR3, taken from reference TRBV28 and TRBJ2-3): DVKVTQSSRYLVKRTGEKVFLECVQDMDHENMFWYRQDPGLGLRLIYFSYDVKMKEKGDIPEGYSVSREKKERFSLILESASTNQTSMYLCASSLDRGADTQYFGPGTRLTVL.

The V call is TRBV5-4, the J call TRBJ1-1; no clear D. The germline V and J ends were trimmed by 3 bases and 4 bases, with 10 bases remaining between them. Germline-derived CDR1 and CDR2 are SGHNT and YYREEE (reference sequence). The CDR3 runs to 13 residues. The CDR3, as DNA: TGTGCCAGCAGCTCTGACAAGGGCACTGAAGCTTTCTTT. Residues: CASSSDKGTEAFF.

The gene calls are TRBV27 and TRBJ2-1; D gene unclear. The germline CDR1 and CDR2 sequences are MNHEY and SMNVEV (reference sequence). The V end lost 5 bases, the J end lost 0 bases, and 5 bases lay between the germline ends. CDR3 length equals 13 residues. The CDR3 loop reads CASSGSSYNEQFF. CDR3 coding DNA: TGTGCCAGCAGTGGAAGCTCCTACAATGAGCAGTTCTTC.

The rearrangement uses TRBV6-6 and TRBJ1-1; no definite D call. Per the germline V gene, CDR1 is MNHNY and CDR2 is SVGAGI (reference sequence). CDR3 length: 13 amino acids. V lost 2 bases, J lost 6 bases, and 10 bases lay in between. The CDR3 coding sequence is TGTGCCAGCAGTTACAACAATCCGGCTGAAGCTTTCTTT. This sequence encodes CASSYNNPAEAFF.

This sequence joins TRBV7-3 and TRBJ2-1; 9 bases line up with TRBD2. The germline CDR1 and CDR2 sequences are SGHTA and FQGTGA. Losses at the gene ends were 5 bases for V and 6 bases for J; bases not matched to a gene: 5. The CDR3 length is 14 residues. In nucleotides, the CDR3 is TGTGCCAGCAGCGTTAGCGGGAGCCCCAATGAGCAGTTCTTC. Its translation is CASSVSGSPNEQFF.

V is TRBV28 and J is TRBJ2-7; 12 bases fit TRBD2. This CDR3 is 13 amino acids long. V lost 6 bases and J lost 7; bases outside the gene matches: 4. Germline V gene sequence: CDR1 MDHEN, CDR2 SYDVKM. The CDR3 is CASSPGLAGEQYF. The CDR3 nucleotides read TGTGCCAGCAGCCCGGGACTAGCGGGTGAGCAGTACTTC. The complete variable domain, with remaining parts taken from reference TRBV28 and TRBJ2-7, reads DVKVTQSSRYLVKRTGEKVFLECVQDMDHENMFWYRQDPGLGLRLIYFSYDVKMKEKGDIPEGYSVSREKKERFSLILESASTNQTSMYLCASSPGLAGEQYFGPGTRLTVT.

This chain joins TRBV11-2 and TRBJ1-1, with D unclear. The CDR3 sequence is 13 residues long. Trimming removed 5 bases at V and 0 bases at J, with 7 bases between. Per the germline V gene, CDR1 is SGHAT and CDR2 is FQNNGV. The CDR3 DNA is TGTGCCAGCAGCCTCAACGTGAACACTGAAGCTTTCTTT. Its protein is CASSLNVNTEAFF.

This clone has a single count. The chain has TRBV5-1 and TRBJ2-1; a weak D match, TRBD1 (5 bases). Trimming removed 0 bases at V and 3 bases at J, with 13 bases between. Germline CDR1 is SGHRS and CDR2 is YFSETQ. CDR3 length equals 16 residues. The CDR3 coding sequence is TGCGCCAGCAGCTTGGCGGCGCAGGGAAACTACAATGAGCAGTTCTTC. Translated: CASSLAAQGNYNEQFF.

The genes are TRBV15 and TRBJ2-7, with a tentative D call TRBD2 (5 bases). V was clipped by 4 bases and J by 0 bases, with 7 bases between them. Per the germline V gene, CDR1 is LNHNV and CDR2 is YYDKDF (reference sequence). This CDR3 is 13 amino acids long. The DNA of the CDR3 is TGTGCCACCAGCATCGGGGACTCCTACGAGCAGTACTTC. Residues: CATSIGDSYEQYF.

This chain joins TRBV5-4 and TRBJ2-1; D gene ambiguous. Deletions cut 3 bases from V and 7 bases from J, with 8 bases between. The CDR3 runs 12 residues. The germline V gene encodes CDR1 SGHNT and CDR2 YYREEE (reference sequence). The DNA for the CDR3 is TGTGCCAGCAGCTCACAGCGAAATGAGCAGTTCTTC. Translating gives CASSSQRNEQFF.

The V call is TRBV2, the J call TRBJ2-7; 9 nucleotides agree with TRBD2. Looked up from germline, CDR1 is SNHLY and CDR2 is FYNNEI. There are 15 residues in the CDR3. J lost 2 bases, V lost 4 bases, and 6 bases had no gene match. The CDR3 DNA reads as TGTGCCAGCAGTGTACTCTTAGCGGGAGCCTACGAGCAGTACTTC. Amino acids: CASSVLLAGAYEQYF.

The V call is TRBV15, the J call TRBJ1-3; TRBD1 might be the D (5 bases). V shed 5 bases and J shed 0 bases, with 26 bases lying between them. CDR3 length: 20 amino acids. Per the germline V gene, CDR1 is LNHNV and CDR2 is YYDKDF (reference sequence). The CDR3 DNA reads TGTGCCACCAGCGCAGCCGGCGGGACCGTATGGAGAGGCTCTGGAAACACCATATATTTT. Protein product: CATSAAGGTVWRGSGNTIYF.

The rearrangement joins TRBV6-5 to TRBJ2-7; D not certain. CDR3 length: 12 residues. Germline-derived CDR1 and CDR2 are MNHEY and SVGAGI. V dropped 6 bases and J dropped 3 bases, with 9 bases sitting between them. CDR3 coding DNA: TGTGCCAGCAGCCCCAACAGCTACGAGCAGTACTTC. It encodes CASSPNSYEQYF.